This TCR beta chain was sequenced in a study of Ad26.COV2.S vaccination and SARS-CoV-2 variants (dated by TCRdb to about 2021). Regarding the complete study: Sequencing of the TCRbeta repertoire served to evaluate the specificity and breadth of SARS-CoV-2-reactive T cell receptors following Ad26.COV2.S vaccination. The TCR-sequenced set comprised around 30 samples: around 20 Ad26.COV2.S vaccine recipients, 5 placebo recipients and 8 SARS-CoV-2 convalescent individuals.

A remark on this clone: Its antigen is unknown. No base qualities exist here, and no much larger clone lies one base off it.

For this chain, trimming is 6 bases at the V end and 6 bases at the J end, and the number of junction bases without a gene match is 5. The germline V gene provides CDR1 SNHLY and CDR2 FYNNEI. The CDR3 holds 13 amino acids from the cysteine to the phenylalanine. Only CDR3 DNA remains: 39 bases, in frame from the first base. TCRbeta CDR3 regions were sequenced with the immunoSEQ Assay. After extraction, genomic DNA underwent amplification by bias-controlled multiplex PCR, followed by high-throughput sequencing. The authors' analysis ran thus. To quantify the absolute abundance of every unique TCRbeta CDR3 region, sequences were collapsed and filtered. T cell fraction was estimated by normalizing TCRbeta template counts to usable DNA, with usable DNA measured through amplification of reference genes found in all nucleated cells. Repertoire TCRs were annotated as SARS-CoV-2-specific when V gene, CDR3 amino acid sequence and J gene were exactly matched to a known reactive TCR set. The reference SARS-CoV-2 TCR set came from MIRA and was filtered for enrichment in COVID-19-positive ImmuneCODE repertoires, removing public or cross-reactive TCRs. Using the MIRA antigens, annotated TCRs were further analysed by specific ORF or by position within an ORF. Depth was the summed frequency of annotated unique rearrangements, while breadth was defined as annotated unique rearrangements over total unique productive rearrangements. Two-sided Wilcoxon rank-sum tests were used to compare TCR breadth between groups. The table comes from immuneACCESS by way of TCRdb, which keeps in-frame sequences with V and J called. Part of the clones is missing from these tables; in studies checked, under half for an unresolved V gene and the rest for unknown reasons. V, J and clone size reflect that table, while D and trimming were determined from the DNA. In all, the sample holds over 85,000 clones, and less than 85% of those were seen once. Roughly a sixth of the sample belongs to the ten largest clones.

General conclusions and limits of the study: Ad26.COV2.S recipients had higher spike-specific TCR breadth than placebo recipients (P = 0.0014). After vaccination, spike-specific CD8+ and CD4+ T cell responses were reported to show substantial breadth. Comparable non-spike TCR breadth was observed between vaccine and placebo recipients, consistent with only spike being contained in the vaccine. It was noted by the authors that total T cell responses may have been underestimated by the TCR breadth and depth analyses.

Interpreted using the paper, the time point label stands for: individuals recovered from natural SARS-CoV-2 infection. The chain joins TRBV2 to TRBJ1-2, with 9 bases aligning to TRBD1. Material: peripheral blood, obtained after recovery from COVID-19. The receptor's source is a human donor who had recovered from COVID-19. The bases read TGTGCCAGCAGCCCACAGGGGGCTCATGGCTACACCTTC. It translates as CASSPQGAHGYTF.